This paragraph covers one T cell receptor (beta chain) sequence. This specimen comes from a study of blood T cell repertoires in COVID-19. Method: immunoSEQ multiplex PCR; TCRdb's copy keeps in-frame clones and lacks some. This table holds 70,000 to 80,000 clones, about 80% found once. Germline V gene lookup returns CDR1 LGHDT and CDR2 YNNKEL (reference sequence). The CDR3 length is 15 residues. With 5 bases clipped from V and 1 base from J, the junction kept 7 bases outside the gene matches. The sequenced sample was peripheral blood. The rearrangement joins TRBV3-1 (or the pseudogene TRBV3-2) to TRBJ2-5, with 7 bases matching TRBD2. The sequence came from a human donor in a cohort sampled during active COVID-19. CDR3 nucleotide sequence: TGTGCCAGCAGCAACGTCCCGGGAGGCCAAGAGACCCAGTACTTC. Protein product: CASSNVPGGQETQYF.